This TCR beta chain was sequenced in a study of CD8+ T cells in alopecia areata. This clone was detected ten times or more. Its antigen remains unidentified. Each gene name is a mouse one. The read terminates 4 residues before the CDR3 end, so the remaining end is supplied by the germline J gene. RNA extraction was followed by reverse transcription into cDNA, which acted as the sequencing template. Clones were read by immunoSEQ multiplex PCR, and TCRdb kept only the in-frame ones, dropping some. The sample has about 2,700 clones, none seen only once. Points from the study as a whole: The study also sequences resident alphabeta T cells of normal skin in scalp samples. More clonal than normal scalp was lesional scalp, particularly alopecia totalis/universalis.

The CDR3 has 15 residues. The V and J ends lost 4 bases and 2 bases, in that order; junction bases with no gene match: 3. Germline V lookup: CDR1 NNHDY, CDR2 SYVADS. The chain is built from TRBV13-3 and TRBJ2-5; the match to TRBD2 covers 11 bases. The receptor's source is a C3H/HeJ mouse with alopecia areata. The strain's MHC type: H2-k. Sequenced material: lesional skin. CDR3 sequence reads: CASSHWGGGQDTQYF. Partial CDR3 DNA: TGTGCCAGCAGTCACTGGGGGGGCGGCCAAGAC.